These T cell receptor beta chains were read from a single sample in a study of blood T cell repertoires in COVID-19. Profiling relied on immunoSEQ multiplex PCR, and the TCRdb table lists in-frame clones only, not all of them. The data contain under 200,000 clones, roughly four fifths of them singletons. The sequencing sample was made of peripheral blood. All receptors come from a woman in her 40s with acute or convalescent COVID-19. CDR3s include the opening cysteine and the closing phenylalanine or tryptophan. The D gene is left open where the match is weak. Only some rows state a clone size, as once, few, many or a class for expanded clones.

V gene	clone size	D gene	J gene	CDR3 DNA	CDR3 protein
TRBV29-1	-	-	TRBJ1-2	TGCAGCGCTGGACACAATAACTATGGCTACACCTTC	CSAGHNNYGYTF
TRBV7-2	-	TRBD2	TRBJ2-1	TGTGCCAGCAGCTTGTGGACTAGACGAAATGAGCAGTTCTTC	CASSLWTRRNEQFF
TRBV30	-	TRBD2	TRBJ2-2	TGTGCCTGGAGGGTCGGCGGGGGGGCGCCCGGGGAGCTGTTTTTT	CAWRVGGGAPGELFF
TRBV3-1/TRBV3-2	-	-	TRBJ1-1	TGTGCCAGCAGCCAAGGGGCAAACACTGAAGCTTTCTTT	CASSQGANTEAFF
TRBV6-5	-	TRBD1	TRBJ1-5	TGTGCCAGCAGCGTGACAGGGCTTAATCAGCCCCAGCATTTT	CASSVTGLNQPQHF
TRBV7-6	-	-	TRBJ2-1	TGTGCCAGCAGCCCCCTGACAGGCAGCACCTACAATGAGCAGTTCTTC	CASSPLTGSTYNEQFF
TRBV4-1	-	TRBD2	TRBJ2-1	TGCGCCAGCAGCCAAGATTCCCGGGAGGTCTACAATGAGCAGTTCTTC	CASSQDSREVYNEQFF
TRBV28	-	TRBD1	TRBJ1-4	TGTGCCAGCAGTTTAGGACAGGGGTCAAGGACTGAAAAACTGTTTTTT	CASSLGQGSRTEKLFF
TRBV5-1	-	-	TRBJ1-5	TGCGCCAGCAGCTTGGAGGGGGGCAATCAGCCCCAGCATTTT	CASSLEGGNQPQHF
TRBV19	once	TRBD2	TRBJ2-1	TGTGCCAGTAGTATAGCCCAGAGCGGGAGCAATGAGCAGTTCTTC	CASSIAQSGSNEQFF
TRBV30	few	-	TRBJ1-3	TGTGCCTGGACTCGCACCGGAGACTCTGGAAACACCATATATTTT	CAWTRTGDSGNTIYF
TRBV4-2	-	TRBD1	TRBJ1-1	TGTGCCAGCAGCCAGGGACAGGGCTTTATTAACACTGAAGCTTTCTTT	CASSQGQGFINTEAFF
TRBV27	-	TRBD2	TRBJ2-3	TGTGCCAGCAGTTCTCCCAGCGGGAGGGCCCCTTCTAGCACAGATACGCAGTATTTT	CASSSPSGRAPSSTDTQYF
TRBV7-2	-	TRBD1	TRBJ1-3	TGTGCCAGCAGCTTATGGGCCAGGGGGTACTCTGGAAACACCATATATTTT	CASSLWARGYSGNTIYF
TRBV28	-	-	TRBJ2-2	TGTGCCAGGCTTAGTCTCGCCAGGGATATGTACACCGGGGAGCTGTTTTTT	CARLSLARDMYTGELFF